This record covers a single T cell receptor (beta chain). Its antigen remains unidentified. The CDR3 has 16 amino acids. Germline V gives CDR1 LGHDT, CDR2 YNNKEL (reference sequence). With 4 bases clipped from V and 4 bases from J, the junction kept 12 bases outside the gene matches. The data derive from a study of blood T cells in healthy people across ages. Then a second PCR, running roughly 6 to 11 cycles, was carried out with a sample-barcoded 5' primer and a J-beta primer mix. MiXCR, run by TCRdb on the 5' RACE reads, gives a single entry per CDR3 protein. There are around 1.1 million distinct CDR3 sequences in the sample; less than 45% occur only once, and roughly 14% lies in the top ten. Study-level points and caveats: PBMCs went unsorted, and a conclusive naive versus antigen-experienced comparison was therefore prevented.

The receptor's source is a man aged 18 to 29 in good health. V gene TRBV3-1 combines with J gene TRBJ1-1; 7 nucleotides agree with TRBD1. The sequenced sample was blood. CDR3 protein: CASSRAAGGYRTEAFF. In DNA, the CDR3 is TGTGCCAGCAGCCGCGCCGCAGGGGGGTATCGCACTGAAGCTTTCTTT. The variable domain in full, completed from reference TRBV3-1 and TRBJ1-1, reads DTAVSQTPKYLVTQMGNDKSIKCEQNLGHDTMYWYKQDSKKFLKIMFSYNNKELIINETVPNRFSPKSPDKAHLNLHINSLELGDSAVYFCASSRAAGGYRTEAFFGQGTRLTVV.